This T cell receptor beta chain was obtained from a study of OX40 agonist ivuxolimab in advanced cancers. Study-level background: Patients with hepatocellular carcinoma, melanoma, renal cell or head and neck cancer made up the dose-escalation patients. Among those treated, three patients had partial responses, one with hepatocellular carcinoma and two with cutaneous melanoma. Study conclusions and caveats: Researchers report that CD8+ T cells had, on average, more expanded clones than CD4+.

Method: immunoSEQ multiplex PCR; TCRdb's copy keeps in-frame clones and lacks some. The sample lists about 98,000 clones; 85% to 95% were seen once. The CDR3 runs to 15 residues. Deletions cut 1 base from V and 6 bases from J, with 12 bases between. Germline loops: CDR1 LNHDA, CDR2 SQIVND (reference sequence). As regards this clone: Antigen: not known.

The chain carries TRBV19 and TRBJ2-2, with D maybe TRBD1 (5 bases). The sequencing used CD4+ or CD8+ T cells sorted from blood, collected in a trial of the OX40 agonist ivuxolimab. The receptor comes from an adult with an advanced solid tumor such as melanoma, head and neck, liver or kidney cancer. CDR3 amino acids: CASSIAVRAPGELFF. CDR3 sequence (DNA): TGTGCCAGTAGTATAGCTGTCAGGGCCCCCGGGGAGCTGTTTTTT.